This T cell receptor beta chain was documented in a study of early T cells in non-severe SARS-CoV-2 infection. On the study more broadly: RNA in bulk from unsorted whole blood was sequenced, and chains were unpaired.

The CDR3 is 14 amino acids. In germline, CDR1 is SEHNR, CDR2 FQNEAQ (reference sequence). Trimming removed 5 bases from V and 4 bases from J, with 14 bases in between. Study results and caveats: Reliance on VDJdb matching favored anti-spike CD8 responses; private and CD4 specificities were missed.

Individual cDNA molecules carried attached unique molecular identifiers. TCRdb re-called the 5' RACE reads through MiXCR, storing one row per CDR3 protein. The table includes fewer than 75,000 distinct CDR3 sequences, around 20% detected once. In its sample, this clonotype was seen a few times. Its antigen is as yet unknown. The sample consisted of whole blood, taken at baseline. The receptor was derived from an adult who was a healthcare worker with PCR-confirmed SARS-CoV-2 infection or an uninfected control (not recorded which). This chain connects TRBV7-9 to TRBJ1-2; no clear D. In DNA, the CDR3 is TGTGCCAGCAGCCTAATGACAAAGGCCTATGGCTACACCTTC. It encodes CASSLMTKAYGYTF.